What follows describes a single T cell receptor beta chain. Germline CDR1 reads MNHEY; CDR2 reads SVGAGI. The CDR3 runs 15 residues. The germline V and J ends were trimmed by 0 bases and 4 bases, with 11 bases remaining between them. Authors' data handling: Estimation of nucleated cell counts was performed using reference gene primer amplification. Generated by immunoSEQ multiplex PCR, the TCRdb table keeps only in-frame clones and is missing some. The V and J calls and clone size are taken from that table; D and trimming were inferred from the DNA. The profile shows 200,000 to 250,000 clones, about four fifths of them singletons. The data were taken from a study of blood T cell repertoires in COVID-19. Study background: From the United States, Italy and Spain came samples of acute and convalescent COVID-19. T cells, B-cell-depleted T cells, or PBMCs supplied cDNA or gDNA.

The source is a man under 40 who had recovered from COVID-19. The V gene is TRBV6-5, the J gene TRBJ2-3; a possible D gene is TRBD1 (5 bases). The sequenced material came from peripheral blood. The CDR3 nucleotides read TGTGCCAGCAGTTACTCTTACAGGATATCAGATACGCAGTATTTT. Protein: CASSYSYRISDTQYF.